The rows below give T cell receptor beta chains drawn from one sample of a study of identical twins. Each CDR3 protein is one row after TCRdb ran MiXCR on the 5' RACE reads. Found here are roughly 350,000 distinct CDR3 sequences, approximately 8.7% of them singletons; the top ten hold over 7%. The source material was naive T cells sorted from blood. The source of these receptors is a woman in her 50s in good health. Each CDR3 is given with its conserved first and last residue. Fields, in order: V gene, J gene, clone size, D gene, CDR3 DNA, CDR3 protein. A D gene is named only where the DNA matches it firmly. The size of a clone is reported for some rows only, either as once, few or many, or as a class for expanded clones.

V gene: TRBV29-1; J gene: TRBJ2-7; clone size: few; D gene: TRBD1; CDR3 DNA: TGCAGCGTTTCGGACAGGCCATACGAGCAGTACTTC; CDR3 protein: CSVSDRPYEQYF
V gene: TRBV14; J gene: TRBJ2-2; clone size: many; D gene: NA; CDR3 DNA: TGTGCCAGCAGCCCAGCGGACACCGGGGAGCTGTTTTTT; CDR3 protein: CASSPADTGELFF
V gene: TRBV10-2; J gene: TRBJ1-2; clone size: many; D gene: NA; CDR3 DNA: TGCGCCAGCAGTGCCACAGGGTACGGATATGGCTACACCTTC; CDR3 protein: CASSATGYGYGYTF
V gene: TRBV5-1; J gene: TRBJ2-1; clone size: few; D gene: NA; CDR3 DNA: TGCGCCAGCAGCTTGGGCGGTCAGGACAACAATGAGCAGTTCTTC; CDR3 protein: CASSLGGQDNNEQFF
V gene: TRBV6-5; J gene: TRBJ1-2; clone size: few; D gene: NA; CDR3 DNA: TGTGCCAGCAGTTCTCCCAGGGGTGGCTACACCTTC; CDR3 protein: CASSSPRGGYTF
V gene: TRBV7-9; J gene: TRBJ2-1; clone size: many; D gene: TRBD2; CDR3 DNA: TGTGCCAGCAGCTGGACTAGCGACAACTCCTACAATGAGCAGTTCTTC; CDR3 protein: CASSWTSDNSYNEQFF
V gene: TRBV5-1; J gene: TRBJ2-1; clone size: many; D gene: TRBD2; CDR3 DNA: TGCGCCAGCAGCTTTCCAGCGGGAGGAAACTACAATGAGCAGTTCTTC; CDR3 protein: CASSFPAGGNYNEQFF
V gene: TRBV5-4; J gene: TRBJ1-4; clone size: NA; D gene: NA; CDR3 DNA: TGTGCCAGCAGCTTGGAGTCACCAACTAATGAAAAACTGTTTTTT; CDR3 protein: CASSLESPTNEKLFF
V gene: TRBV27; J gene: TRBJ2-3; clone size: few; D gene: NA; CDR3 DNA: TGTGCCAGCACCCAACACCCTGGGCTCGAGAGGTATTTT; CDR3 protein: CASTQHPGLERYF
V gene: TRBV6-5; J gene: TRBJ2-2; clone size: NA; D gene: NA; CDR3 DNA: TGTGCCAGCAGTCGAAGGAACACCGGGGAGCTGTTTTTT; CDR3 protein: CASSRRNTGELFF
V gene: TRBV5-1; J gene: TRBJ2-5; clone size: NA; D gene: TRBD1; CDR3 DNA: TGCGCCAGCACCCGACAGGGGGGAGAGACCCAGTACTTC; CDR3 protein: CASTRQGGETQYF
V gene: TRBV29-1; J gene: TRBJ1-1; clone size: many; D gene: NA; CDR3 DNA: TGCAGCGTTGATAGTGTGGCTTTCTTT; CDR3 protein: CSVDSVAFF
V gene: TRBV12-3/TRBV12-4; J gene: TRBJ2-7; clone size: NA; D gene: TRBD2; CDR3 DNA: TGTGCCAGCAGCCTAGCGGGAGGGATCGACGAGCAGTACTTC; CDR3 protein: CASSLAGGIDEQYF
V gene: TRBV29-1; J gene: TRBJ1-1; clone size: many; D gene: NA; CDR3 DNA: TGCAGCGGAGGGAGGAACACTGAAGCTTTCTTT; CDR3 protein: CSGGRNTEAFF
V gene: TRBV27; J gene: TRBJ2-5; clone size: few; D gene: TRBD2; CDR3 DNA: TGTGCCAGCAGTTTAACCCTCGGGGGGAACCAGGAGACCCAGTACTTC; CDR3 protein: CASSLTLGGNQETQYF
V gene: TRBV7-9; J gene: TRBJ2-1; clone size: few; D gene: TRBD2; CDR3 DNA: TGTGCCAGCAGCCCCAGGACTAGCGGGAGGCCAAAACGCTCCTACAATGAGCAGTTCTTC; CDR3 protein: CASSPRTSGRPKRSYNEQFF
V gene: TRBV12-3/TRBV12-4; J gene: TRBJ2-1; clone size: many; D gene: NA; CDR3 DNA: TGTGCCAGCAGTTTTGATCACCGACGGAACAATGAGCAGTTCTTC; CDR3 protein: CASSFDHRRNNEQFF
V gene: TRBV12-3/TRBV12-4; J gene: TRBJ2-5; clone size: few; D gene: TRBD2; CDR3 DNA: TGTGCCAGCAGAGGGACTAGCGAGAACCAAGAGACCCAGTACTTC; CDR3 protein: CASRGTSENQETQYF
V gene: TRBV30; J gene: TRBJ1-1; clone size: few; D gene: NA; CDR3 DNA: TGTGCCTACGGGCCGGCTTTCTTT; CDR3 protein: CAYGPAFF
V gene: TRBV30; J gene: TRBJ2-1; clone size: NA; D gene: TRBD2; CDR3 DNA: TGTGCCTGGAGAGTGGGACTAGCGGGTAATGAGCAGTTCTTC; CDR3 protein: CAWRVGLAGNEQFF
V gene: TRBV7-9; J gene: TRBJ1-1; clone size: few; D gene: NA; CDR3 DNA: TGTGCCAGCACCTTAGATGTGGGGGTGGAAGCTTTCTTT; CDR3 protein: CASTLDVGVEAFF
V gene: TRBV12-3/TRBV12-4; J gene: TRBJ2-3; clone size: many; D gene: NA; CDR3 DNA: TGTGCCAGCAGTTTCCTGACGCCCACAGATACGCAGTATTTT; CDR3 protein: CASSFLTPTDTQYF
V gene: TRBV4-1; J gene: TRBJ1-2; clone size: NA; D gene: TRBD1; CDR3 DNA: TGCGCCAGCAGCCAAAGCGGGACAGGGGCGTTTAACTATGGCTACACCTTC; CDR3 protein: CASSQSGTGAFNYGYTF
V gene: TRBV25-1; J gene: TRBJ2-1; clone size: many; D gene: NA; CDR3 DNA: TGTGCCAGCAGTGTCTGGCAGTATTCCTACAATGAGCAGTTCTTC; CDR3 protein: CASSVWQYSYNEQFF
V gene: TRBV11-2; J gene: TRBJ2-5; clone size: NA; D gene: TRBD2; CDR3 DNA: TGTGCCAGCAGCTTGGGGATCGGGACTAGCTCCGAGACCCAGTACTTC; CDR3 protein: CASSLGIGTSSETQYF
V gene: TRBV5-1; J gene: TRBJ2-1; clone size: many; D gene: TRBD2; CDR3 DNA: TGCGCCAGCAGCTTGGCCAGCGGGGTATACAATGAGCAGTTCTTC; CDR3 protein: CASSLASGVYNEQFF
V gene: TRBV5-5; J gene: TRBJ2-1; clone size: many; D gene: TRBD2; CDR3 DNA: TGTGCCAGCAGGGACCGGGGACTAGCGGGGAACAATGAGCAGTTCTTC; CDR3 protein: CASRDRGLAGNNEQFF
V gene: TRBV18; J gene: TRBJ1-5; clone size: NA; D gene: NA; CDR3 DNA: TGTGCCAGCTCACCAGGGGGACTGCGCAATCAGCCCCAGCATTTT; CDR3 protein: CASSPGGLRNQPQHF
V gene: TRBV12-3/TRBV12-4; J gene: TRBJ2-1; clone size: many; D gene: TRBD2; CDR3 DNA: TGTGCCAGCAGTCCTCCTAGCGGGAGTGTGGGCTCCTACAATGAGCAGTTCTTC; CDR3 protein: CASSPPSGSVGSYNEQFF
V gene: TRBV18; J gene: TRBJ2-3; clone size: few; D gene: NA; CDR3 DNA: TGTGCCAGCTCAACCGTTACAGATACGCAGTATTTT; CDR3 protein: CASSTVTDTQYF
V gene: TRBV11-2; J gene: TRBJ1-4; clone size: NA; D gene: NA; CDR3 DNA: TGTGCCAGCAGCTTAGTCCCCCGGATTCGAACTAATGAAAAACTGTTTTTT; CDR3 protein: CASSLVPRIRTNEKLFF
V gene: TRBV20-1; J gene: TRBJ2-3; clone size: few; D gene: TRBD2; CDR3 DNA: TGCAGTGCTGCTGGACTAGCGGGAGTAAGAACAGATACGCAGTATTTT; CDR3 protein: CSAAGLAGVRTDTQYF
V gene: TRBV12-3/TRBV12-4; J gene: TRBJ2-3; clone size: NA; D gene: NA; CDR3 DNA: TGTGCCAGCAGTTCCGGAGCAGAGACAGATACGCAGTATTTT; CDR3 protein: CASSSGAETDTQYF
V gene: TRBV29-1; J gene: TRBJ2-1; clone size: few; D gene: NA; CDR3 DNA: TGCAGTGGAAAAACTCCCAACGACAATGAGCAGTTCTTC; CDR3 protein: CSGKTPNDNEQFF
V gene: TRBV14; J gene: TRBJ2-2; clone size: many; D gene: NA; CDR3 DNA: TGTGCCAGCAGCCAATCGGGTGCCGGGGAGCTGTTTTTT; CDR3 protein: CASSQSGAGELFF
V gene: TRBV19; J gene: TRBJ2-5; clone size: NA; D gene: NA; CDR3 DNA: TGTGCCAGTAGCTCGACAGTATCAGAGACCCAGTACTTC; CDR3 protein: CASSSTVSETQYF
V gene: TRBV4-1; J gene: TRBJ2-2; clone size: few; D gene: TRBD2; CDR3 DNA: TGCGCCAGCAGCGCTAGCGGGATGAACACCGGGGAGCTGTTTTTT; CDR3 protein: CASSASGMNTGELFF
V gene: TRBV7-9; J gene: TRBJ2-5; clone size: few; D gene: TRBD2; CDR3 DNA: TGTGCCAGCAGCTCTCCCGGACTAGCGGGACCCCGGTGGCAAGAGACCCAGTACTTC; CDR3 protein: CASSSPGLAGPRWQETQYF
V gene: TRBV20-1; J gene: TRBJ2-7; clone size: many; D gene: TRBD1; CDR3 DNA: TGCAGTGCCCCCAGACAGGGGGCTGGGGAGCAGTACTTC; CDR3 protein: CSAPRQGAGEQYF
V gene: TRBV19; J gene: TRBJ1-1; clone size: few; D gene: TRBD1; CDR3 DNA: TGTGCCAGTAGTAAGGGGGCTTCCGGAGTAAACACTGAAGCTTTCTTT; CDR3 protein: CASSKGASGVNTEAFF
V gene: TRBV30; J gene: TRBJ2-3; clone size: few; D gene: NA; CDR3 DNA: TGTGCCTGGAACCCAGCGAGCACAGATACGCAGTATTTT; CDR3 protein: CAWNPASTDTQYF
V gene: TRBV2; J gene: TRBJ2-3; clone size: many; D gene: TRBD2; CDR3 DNA: TGTGCCAGTCGATCCACCGGGACTAGGGCGGATACGCAGTATTTT; CDR3 protein: CASRSTGTRADTQYF
V gene: TRBV29-1; J gene: TRBJ2-6; clone size: NA; D gene: NA; CDR3 DNA: TGCAGCGTGATAAGCTCTGGGGCCAACGTCCTGACTTTC; CDR3 protein: CSVISSGANVLTF
V gene: TRBV28; J gene: TRBJ2-5; clone size: NA; D gene: NA; CDR3 DNA: TGTGCCAGCTATCCCGGCGGGTCTTACCAAGAGACCCAGTACTTC; CDR3 protein: CASYPGGSYQETQYF
V gene: TRBV29-1; J gene: TRBJ2-5; clone size: many; D gene: NA; CDR3 DNA: TGCAGCGCCTGGACCGGCCGGGAGACCCAGTACTTC; CDR3 protein: CSAWTGRETQYF
V gene: TRBV7-8; J gene: TRBJ2-1; clone size: many; D gene: NA; CDR3 DNA: TGTGCCAGCAGCTCCGCTCGGACCGACAATGAGCAGTTCTTC; CDR3 protein: CASSSARTDNEQFF
V gene: TRBV15; J gene: TRBJ2-1; clone size: few; D gene: TRBD2; CDR3 DNA: TGTGCCACCAGCAGAGATAGGGCCGGGGCTAGCGGGAGTTACAATGAGCAGTTCTTC; CDR3 protein: CATSRDRAGASGSYNEQFF
V gene: TRBV3-1; J gene: TRBJ2-2; clone size: NA; D gene: TRBD1; CDR3 DNA: TGTGCCAGCAGCCACACAGGGGGTCTAACCGGGGAGCTGTTTTTT; CDR3 protein: CASSHTGGLTGELFF
V gene: TRBV20-1; J gene: TRBJ2-1; clone size: NA; D gene: TRBD2; CDR3 DNA: TGCAGTGCGAGTTTAGCGGGAGCGTCGATCTATGAGCAGTTCTTC; CDR3 protein: CSASLAGASIYEQFF
V gene: TRBV3-1; J gene: TRBJ2-1; clone size: NA; D gene: NA; CDR3 DNA: TGTGCCAGCAGCCAAGTGAGGGGGAAGGACTACAATGAGCAGTTCTTC; CDR3 protein: CASSQVRGKDYNEQFF
V gene: TRBV19; J gene: TRBJ2-1; clone size: many; D gene: NA; CDR3 DNA: TGTGCCAGTAGTATAAGACTCATGTACAATGAGCAGTTCTTC; CDR3 protein: CASSIRLMYNEQFF
V gene: TRBV4-1; J gene: TRBJ2-1; clone size: NA; D gene: TRBD1; CDR3 DNA: TGCGCCAGCAGCCAACCGGACAGGGGGGATGAGCAGTTCTTC; CDR3 protein: CASSQPDRGDEQFF
V gene: TRBV12-3/TRBV12-4; J gene: TRBJ2-7; clone size: NA; D gene: NA; CDR3 DNA: TGTGCCAGCAGTCGCCAAAGGCTAGCGTCAAGCTCCTACGAGCAGTACTTC; CDR3 protein: CASSRQRLASSSYEQYF
V gene: TRBV25-1; J gene: TRBJ2-3; clone size: NA; D gene: TRBD2; CDR3 DNA: TGTGCCAGCAGTGAAGCTGGGGGAGGGGACACGCAGTATTTT; CDR3 protein: CASSEAGGGDTQYF
V gene: TRBV7-7; J gene: TRBJ2-5; clone size: NA; D gene: NA; CDR3 DNA: TGTGCTAGCAGCTTAGCGGAGACAGGGAACCAAGAGACCCAGTACTTC; CDR3 protein: CASSLAETGNQETQYF
V gene: TRBV12-3/TRBV12-4; J gene: TRBJ2-7; clone size: few; D gene: NA; CDR3 DNA: TGTGCCAGCAGTTCCCCAGGGAAACCCTACGAGCAGTACTTC; CDR3 protein: CASSSPGKPYEQYF
V gene: TRBV4-1; J gene: TRBJ1-6; clone size: NA; D gene: NA; CDR3 DNA: TGCGCCAGCAGCCAAGGTGTTTTGGGTTCACCCCTCCACTTT; CDR3 protein: CASSQGVLGSPLHF
V gene: TRBV12-3/TRBV12-4; J gene: TRBJ2-1; clone size: few; D gene: TRBD2; CDR3 DNA: TGTGCCAGCAGCCAGACTAGCGGGGACAATGAGCAGTTCTTC; CDR3 protein: CASSQTSGDNEQFF
V gene: TRBV14; J gene: TRBJ2-1; clone size: NA; D gene: TRBD2; CDR3 DNA: TGTGCCAGCAGCCGGACTAGCGGGAGTGGCAATGAGCAGTTCTTC; CDR3 protein: CASSRTSGSGNEQFF